The T cell receptor (beta chain) described here comes from a study of blood T cells in healthy people across ages. Points from the study as a whole: A conclusive naive versus antigen-experienced comparison was prevented by the unsorted PBMCs. It was found that TCR beta diversity correlated strongly with the percentage of naive T cells.

A sample-barcoded 5' primer and a J-beta primer mix were used in a second PCR of about 7 to 11 cycles. Via MiXCR, TCRdb re-called the 5' RACE reads, giving one row per CDR3 protein. This table holds about 1.4 million distinct CDR3 sequences, 45% to 70% found once. Each sample yielded at least 6 million isolated PBMCs. In germline, CDR1 is DFQATT, CDR2 SNEGSKA (reference sequence). There are 15 residues in the CDR3. With V trimmed by 2 bases and J by 4 bases, 8 bases remained unmatched. This clonotype was observed a few times. No antigen is known for it. Sequencing was carried out using blood. The chain uses TRBV20-1 and TRBJ2-5; 9 nucleotides align to TRBD2. The clonotype originates from a man aged 18-30 years in good health. CDR3 in amino acids: CSARIPSGIRETQYF. CDR3 in DNA: TGCAGTGCTAGAATCCCTAGCGGGATTAGAGAGACCCAGTACTTC.